These T cell receptor beta chains were read from a single sample in a study of cytomegalovirus exposure and HLA in healthy donors. Clones were read by immunoSEQ multiplex PCR, and TCRdb kept only the in-frame ones, dropping some. This table has approximately 120,000 clones, around three quarters appearing once. The sample consisted of PBMCs. These receptor sequences come from a female donor in good health and CMV-seronegative. The CDR3 runs from the conserved cysteine through the conserved F or W. Each record gives: CDR3 length, D gene, J gene, V gene, clone size, CDR3 DNA, CDR3 protein. A D gene is named only where the DNA matches it firmly. Clone sizes are given selectively: once, few, many, or a class where the clone is expanded.

length: 14; D: -; J: TRBJ1-2; V: TRBV7-9; size: -; DNA: TGTGCCAGCAGCTCGTCGAGGGGGTATGATGGCTACACCTTC; CDR3: CASSSSRGYDGYTF
length: 13; D: TRBD1; J: TRBJ2-7; V: TRBV19; size: -; DNA: TGTGCTACCCGGGACAGGGTTTCCTACGAGCAGTACTTC; CDR3: CATRDRVSYEQYF
length: 15; D: -; J: TRBJ2-5; V: TRBV6-5; size: -; DNA: TGTGCCAGCAGCCCCCTGGCCCAGCGGCCGGAGACCCAGTACTTC; CDR3: CASSPLAQRPETQYF
length: 21; D: -; J: TRBJ1-1; V: TRBV27; size: -; DNA: TGTGCCAGCAGCGGGACCAGACGGGGGGCTCTGCCATACATCAGCAACACTGAAGCTTTCTTT; CDR3: CASSGTRRGALPYISNTEAFF
length: 12; D: -; J: TRBJ1-6; V: TRBV27; size: -; DNA: TGTGCCAGCAAAACAGGGCTTTCACCCCTCCACTTT; CDR3: CASKTGLSPLHF
length: 11; D: -; J: TRBJ2-5; V: TRBV13; size: -; DNA: TGTGCCAGCAGCTTATCGGAGACCCAGTACTTC; CDR3: CASSLSETQYF
length: 15; D: TRBD1; J: TRBJ1-2; V: TRBV5-4; size: -; DNA: TGTGCCAGCAGCTACGAAAGTGGGACAGGGGAAGGCTACACCTTC; CDR3: CASSYESGTGEGYTF
length: 13; D: TRBD1; J: TRBJ1-1; V: TRBV28; size: -; DNA: TGTGCCAGCAGTGACAGGGGAGTCACTGAAGCTTTCTTT; CDR3: CASSDRGVTEAFF
length: 15; D: -; J: TRBJ2-7; V: TRBV6-1; size: -; DNA: TGTGCCAGCAGTGAAGGGGGGCCAGTGGTCTACGAGCAGTACTTC; CDR3: CASSEGGPVVYEQYF
length: 17; D: TRBD1; J: TRBJ2-7; V: TRBV7-2; size: -; DNA: TGTGCCAGCAGCTTAGGGTACCAGGGGGCGAGGGCCTACGAGCAGTACTTC; CDR3: CASSLGYQGARAYEQYF
length: 13; D: TRBD1; J: TRBJ1-1; V: TRBV10-3; size: -; DNA: TGTGCCATCAGCCGGGACAGGTCAAGTGAAGCTTTCTTT; CDR3: CAISRDRSSEAFF
length: 16; D: -; J: TRBJ2-1; V: TRBV7-2; size: -; DNA: TGTGCCAGCACCAATGGGGGTAGCGGAGCTTACAATGAGCAGTTCTTC; CDR3: CASTNGGSGAYNEQFF
length: 12; D: -; J: TRBJ2-3; V: TRBV19; size: few; DNA: TGTGCCAGTAGTAGCGGCACAGATACGCAGTATTTT; CDR3: CASSSGTDTQYF
length: 13; D: -; J: TRBJ2-2; V: TRBV27; size: -; DNA: TGTGCCAGCAGTTCTGCGGAGACCGGGGAGCTGTTTTTT; CDR3: CASSSAETGELFF
length: 14; D: -; J: TRBJ1-6; V: TRBV30; size: -; DNA: TGTGCCTGGCAAATAGACAGCCAGAATTCACCCCTCCACTTT; CDR3: CAWQIDSQNSPLHF
length: 16; D: -; J: TRBJ1-1; V: TRBV5-1; size: -; DNA: TGCGCCAGCAGCTTGAGGGCAGACAGCATGAACACTGAAGCTTTCTTT; CDR3: CASSLRADSMNTEAFF
length: 17; D: TRBD2; J: TRBJ2-7; V: TRBV5-6; size: -; DNA: TGTGCCAGCAGCTTGGCCCTAGCGGGGGGAAATTCCTACGAGCAGTACTTC; CDR3: CASSLALAGGNSYEQYF
length: 11; D: TRBD1; J: TRBJ2-7; V: TRBV7-9; size: -; DNA: TGTTCCAGCAGCTTAGACAGGGATCAGTACTTC; CDR3: CSSSLDRDQYF
length: 16; D: TRBD2; J: TRBJ2-5; V: TRBV19; size: -; DNA: TGTGCCAGTAGTAGAATGGGGACTAGGCTTAAAGAGACCCAGTACTTC; CDR3: CASSRMGTRLKETQYF
length: 14; D: -; J: TRBJ1-6; V: TRBV5-1; size: -; DNA: TGCGCCAGCAGCCACGGACAAAAGGATTCACCCCTCCACTTT; CDR3: CASSHGQKDSPLHF
length: 16; D: -; J: TRBJ1-1; V: TRBV21-1; size: -; DNA: TGTGCCAGCAGCAAAACGGACAGCCTAAGGAACACTGAAGCTTTCTTT; CDR3: CASSKTDSLRNTEAFF
length: 13; D: -; J: TRBJ1-1; V: TRBV10-3; size: -; DNA: TGTGCCATCAGCGGGGGAGGGAACACTGAAGCTTTCTTT; CDR3: CAISGGGNTEAFF
length: 14; D: -; J: TRBJ2-5; V: TRBV7-7; size: -; DNA: TGTGCTAGCAGCTTAGGCGCTCTGGAAGAGACCCAGTACTTC; CDR3: CASSLGALEETQYF
length: 15; D: TRBD2; J: TRBJ2-3; V: TRBV10-2; size: -; DNA: TGCGCCAGCACCCCGGTTGCGGGGGGGACAGATACGCAGTATTTT; CDR3: CASTPVAGGTDTQYF
length: 14; D: -; J: TRBJ1-6; V: TRBV6-1; size: -; DNA: TGTGCCAGCAGTGATCGGGGTGCTAATTCACCCCTCCACTTT; CDR3: CASSDRGANSPLHF
length: 14; D: -; J: TRBJ1-2; V: TRBV18; size: few; DNA: TGTGCCAGCTCACCACTTGGGCAGGCGACCGGCTACACCTTC; CDR3: CASSPLGQATGYTF
length: 14; D: TRBD1; J: TRBJ2-7; V: TRBV7-8; size: -; DNA: TGTGCCAGCAGCTTATACCGGGACAGCTACGAGCAGTACTTC; CDR3: CASSLYRDSYEQYF
length: 15; D: TRBD2; J: TRBJ2-5; V: TRBV9; size: once; DNA: TGTGCCAGCAGCGTAGTGGGCGGGGGAGTGGAGACCCAGTACTTC; CDR3: CASSVVGGGVETQYF
length: 13; D: -; J: TRBJ2-5; V: TRBV18; size: -; DNA: TGTGCCAGCTCAGCGGGGGCCCAAGAGACCCAGTACTTC; CDR3: CASSAGAQETQYF
length: 13; D: -; J: TRBJ1-1; V: TRBV9; size: few; DNA: TGTGCCAGCACGGGGAGTCCTAACACTGAAGCTTTCTTT; CDR3: CASTGSPNTEAFF
length: 15; D: TRBD1; J: TRBJ1-5; V: TRBV5-4; size: -; DNA: TGTGCCAGCAGCATTTACCAGGGGGTAGGACAGCCCCAGCATTTT; CDR3: CASSIYQGVGQPQHF
length: 14; D: -; J: TRBJ1-5; V: TRBV7-8; size: -; DNA: TGTGCCAGCAGCTTAGCGAGTCGTAATCAGCCCCAGCATTTT; CDR3: CASSLASRNQPQHF
length: 16; D: -; J: TRBJ1-5; V: TRBV6-1; size: once; DNA: TGTGCCAGCAGTGAACCACCCGACGGGAGCAATCAGCCCCAGCATTTT; CDR3: CASSEPPDGSNQPQHF
length: 14; D: TRBD1; J: TRBJ1-2; V: TRBV6-1; size: -; DNA: TGTGCCAGCAGGAGGACAGGGAGCTCCTATGGCTACACCTTC; CDR3: CASRRTGSSYGYTF
length: 12; D: -; J: TRBJ1-1; V: TRBV30; size: -; DNA: TGTGCCTGGGGGCCCATGAACACTGAAGCTTTCTTT; CDR3: CAWGPMNTEAFF
length: 14; D: TRBD1; J: TRBJ1-1; V: TRBV27; size: -; DNA: TGTGCCAGCAGTTTAGGGACAGGGTGGACTGAAGCTTTCTTT; CDR3: CASSLGTGWTEAFF
length: 17; D: TRBD2; J: TRBJ2-1; V: TRBV7-2; size: -; DNA: TGTGCCAGCAGCTTAGCGGAGCCTAGCGGGGGGGCCTATGAGCAGTTCTTC; CDR3: CASSLAEPSGGAYEQFF
length: 13; D: -; J: TRBJ1-1; V: TRBV25-1; size: -; DNA: TGTGCCAGCACCTCCAGGGGTCTCGCTGAAGCTTTCTTT; CDR3: CASTSRGLAEAFF
length: 17; D: -; J: TRBJ1-6; V: TRBV4-3; size: -; DNA: TGCGCCAGCAGCCAAACGGGGGGGAGCTCCTATAATTCACCCCTCCACTTT; CDR3: CASSQTGGSSYNSPLHF
length: 13; D: -; J: TRBJ2-5; V: TRBV14; size: -; DNA: TGTGCCAGCAGCAAGGGGCTTGGAGAGACCCAGTACTTC; CDR3: CASSKGLGETQYF
length: 11; D: -; J: TRBJ2-5; V: TRBV29-1; size: -; DNA: TGCAGCGCAGGGTTAATCGAGACCCAGTACTTC; CDR3: CSAGLIETQYF
length: 15; D: -; J: TRBJ2-3; V: TRBV5-4; size: -; DNA: TGTGCCAGCAGCTTGGCTGGTGTCGCGGCAGATACGCAGTATTTT; CDR3: CASSLAGVAADTQYF
length: 15; D: -; J: TRBJ1-1; V: TRBV27; size: -; DNA: TGTGCCAGCAGTTTAAGCGGGGGGCTGAACACTGAAGCTTTCTTT; CDR3: CASSLSGGLNTEAFF
length: 17; D: TRBD2; J: TRBJ2-1; V: TRBV5-4; size: -; DNA: TGTGCCAGCAGCTCAGGGACTAGCGGGGGGTATCGGAATGAGCAGTTCTTC; CDR3: CASSSGTSGGYRNEQFF
length: 16; D: TRBD2; J: TRBJ2-5; V: TRBV7-2; size: -; DNA: TGTGCCAGCAGCTCCGCGGGGGGCCCGGCGGGGTTGTCCCAGTACTTC; CDR3: CASSSAGGPAGLSQYF
length: 15; D: TRBD2; J: TRBJ2-3; V: TRBV6-6; size: -; DNA: TGTGCCAGCAGTCCGAGACTAGCGGGCACAGATACGCAGTATTTT; CDR3: CASSPRLAGTDTQYF
length: 17; D: TRBD2; J: TRBJ2-1; V: TRBV5-1; size: -; DNA: TGCGCCAGCAGCTTGGGAGCGGGGGGATACTCCTACAATGAGCAGTTCTTC; CDR3: CASSLGAGGYSYNEQFF
length: 15; D: TRBD1; J: TRBJ2-2; V: TRBV19; size: -; DNA: TGTGCCAGTACAAGGGGGCTGGTAAACACCGGGGAGCTGTTTTTT; CDR3: CASTRGLVNTGELFF
length: 17; D: TRBD1; J: TRBJ1-6; V: TRBV5-6; size: -; DNA: TGTGCCAGCAGCTTGGTAGCGACAGGGGAGGTGCATTCACCCCTCCACTTT; CDR3: CASSLVATGEVHSPLHF
length: 15; D: TRBD1; J: TRBJ1-2; V: TRBV7-2; size: once; DNA: TGTGCCAGCAGCTTAGTAGACAGGGGGCTTCGTGGCTACACCTTC; CDR3: CASSLVDRGLRGYTF